The clone carrying this T cell receptor beta chain was detected only a few times. Its specificity is unknown. In germline, CDR1 is MGHRA, CDR2 YSYEKL. Trimming cost V 4 bases and J 5 bases, with 10 bases left between them. The CDR3 spans 13 residues. The entry originates in a study of T-cell memory formation after mild COVID-19. General study points: There were some responding clones in pre-infection memory, which suggested that cross-reactive memory had joined. From day 15 to 85, contracting clones were balanced between CD4 and CD8, whereas later expanders leaned toward CD4+.

TCR alpha and TCR beta cDNA libraries with sample barcodes and UMIs came from 5'RACE using constant-segment primers. MiXCR, applied by TCRdb to the 5' RACE reads, yields one record per CDR3 protein. The sample has roughly 130,000 distinct CDR3 sequences; about 15% are singletons. V is TRBV4-1 and J is TRBJ2-3; D uncertain. The material sequenced was PBMCs or a T cell subset sorted from them (not recorded which). The source of this sequence is an adult woman who had mild COVID-19 (a few samples of this study predate the infection). Cell type and time point are not known. The CDR3 sequence: CASSRVVGDTQYF. CDR3 in DNA: TGCGCCAGCAGCCGAGTGGTGGGAGATACGCAGTATTTT.